This record looks at one TCR beta chain sequence and its context. This entry is derived from a study of beta chain features in type 1 diabetes. Cells sorted by CD45RO/CCR7/CD25/CD127/CD95/CD27 comprised CD4+ naive, central memory, regulatory and stem cell-like memory cells. The CDR3 contains 16 residues. The V and J ends lost 4 bases and 3 bases, in that order; junction bases with no gene match: 9. From germline, CDR1 is SGDLS and CDR2 YYNGEE. Isolated RNA was reverse transcribed in full, so expressed TCRB transcripts were sequenced. Repertoires were generated with immunoSEQ multiplex PCR, while TCRdb's copy carries only in-frame clones and drops some. The sample consists of 130,000 to 150,000 clones, 40% to 55% of them appearing once.

This receptor was identified in a man between 18 and 35 years old in good health. The sequenced sample was Tregs from blood. This rearrangement joins TRBV9 to TRBJ1-1; 10 bases agree with TRBD1. The CDR3 spells CASSPPHGTGDTEAFF. The CDR3 DNA is TGTGCCAGCAGCCCACCCCACGGGACAGGGGACACTGAAGCTTTCTTT.